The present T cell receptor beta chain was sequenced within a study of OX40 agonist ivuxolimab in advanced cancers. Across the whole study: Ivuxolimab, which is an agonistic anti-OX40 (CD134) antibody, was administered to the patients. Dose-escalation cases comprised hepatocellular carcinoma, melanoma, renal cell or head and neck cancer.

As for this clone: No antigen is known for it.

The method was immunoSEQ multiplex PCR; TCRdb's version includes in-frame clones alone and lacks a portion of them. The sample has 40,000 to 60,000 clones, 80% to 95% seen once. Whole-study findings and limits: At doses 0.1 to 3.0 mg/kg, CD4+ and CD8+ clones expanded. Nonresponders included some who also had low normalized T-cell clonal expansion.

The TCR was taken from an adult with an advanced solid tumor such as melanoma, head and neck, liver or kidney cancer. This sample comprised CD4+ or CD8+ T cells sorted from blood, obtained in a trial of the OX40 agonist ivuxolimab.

CDR3 in amino acids: CASSPRPSGMETEAFF. The CDR3 region has the DNA TGTGCCAGCAGCCCCCGCCCCTCGGGAATGGAAACTGAAGCTTTCTTT. This rearrangement joins TRBV7-9 to TRBJ1-1; D uncertain. The V gene's germline CDR1 is SEHNR and CDR2 FQNEAQ (reference sequence). Deletions cut 5 bases from V and 5 bases from J, with 21 bases between. CDR3 size: 16 residues.